The 20 T cell receptor beta chains below come from one sample, sequenced in a study of regulatory T cells in long-lasting Graves disease. The time point here: persistent/refractory GD, antithyroid drugs over 5 years with positive TRAb. PBMCs were the source of the RNA used for TCR sequencing. Relying on iRepertoire HTBI primers and Arm-PCR of CDR3 regions, the team built TCR beta libraries. In TCRdb, the multiplex PCR reads were re-called with MiXCR into one record per CDR3 protein. The table has 700,000 or so distinct CDR3 sequences, approximately 31% seen once; the top ten hold 40% to 50%. This sample comprised peripheral blood mononuclear cells (PBMCs), obtained when the disease was refractory, from a patient treated with antithyroid drugs. These receptor sequences come from a female donor with Graves disease.

The chain is built from TRBV28 and TRBJ2-3; the match to TRBD2 covers 10 bases. Per germline, CDR1 MDHEN and CDR2 SYDVKM. V was pared by 6 bases and J by 2 bases, with 5 bases of the junction left unmatched. The CDR3 is made up of 15 amino acids. As DNA, the CDR3 is TGTGCCAGCAGGCCGCTAGCGGGGGCCACAGATACGCAGTATTTT. This codes for CASRPLAGATDTQYF.

A few counts support this clonotype. The rearrangement links TRBV11-2 to TRBJ1-6; D is ambiguous. V was cut by 5 bases and J by 0 bases, with 17 bases left in between. In germline, CDR1 is SGHAT, CDR2 FQNNGV. This CDR3 contains 18 residues. CDR3 nucleotide sequence: TGTGCCAGCAGCCTGCGCTGGCCGCCCGGCTCCTATAATTCACCCCTCCACTTT. This encodes CASSLRWPPGSYNSPLHF. Full variable domain (rest looked up from reference TRBV11-2 and TRBJ1-6): EAGVAQSPRYKIIEKRQSVAFWCNPISGHATLYWYQQILGQGPKLLIQFQNNGVVDDSQLPKDRFSAERLKGVDSTLKIQPAKLEDSAVYLCASSLRWPPGSYNSPLHFGNGTRLTVT.

Remarks on this clonotype: This clone may be a read error of a much larger clone one base away. The CDR3 ends on some other residue instead of the conserved phenylalanine or tryptophan, so this is likely a read error. The chain uses TRBV2 and TRBJ2-7; 8 nucleotides match TRBD1. The germline V gene has CDR1 SNHLY and CDR2 FYNNEI. The CDR3 consists of 13 residues. Trimming cost V 7 bases and J 5 bases; bases outside gene matches: 7. DNA for the CDR3: TGTGCCAGCATCCCTGACAGGGGCCACGAGCAGTACCTC. Encoded protein: CASIPDRGHEQYL.

This clonotype was seen a few times. This chain joins TRBV7-3 and TRBJ2-5; 9 nucleotides agree with TRBD2. The CDR3 contains 15 residues. The germline V gene encodes CDR1 SGHTA and CDR2 FQGTGA. V was clipped by 2 bases and J by 5 bases; unmatched bases: 6. The CDR3 DNA reads TGTGCCAGCAGCTTAGGCGGGAGGGCCGGGGAGACCCAGTACTTC. Residues: CASSLGGRAGETQYF. The full variable domain, rest sourced from reference TRBV7-3 and TRBJ2-5, is GAGVSQTPSNKVTEKGKYVELRCDPISGHTALYWYRQSLGQGPEFLIYFQGTGAADDSGLPNDRFFAVRPEGSVSTLKIQRTERGDSAVYLCASSLGGRAGETQYFGPGTRLLVL.

The chain couples TRBV29-1 to TRBJ1-4; no firm D call. CDR1 is SQVTM and CDR2 is ANQGSEA in the germline V gene. The V gene lost 2 bases and the J gene lost 5 bases, with 9 bases spanning the gap. The CDR3 totals 13 residues. CDR3 sequence reads: CSVETGRNEKLFF. The CDR3 nucleotides read TGCAGCGTTGAAACCGGTCGAAATGAAAAACTGTTTTTT.

This rearrangement joins TRBV30 to TRBJ2-7, with D possibly matching TRBD2 (6 bases). V lost 3 bases and J lost 0, with 12 bases in between. Germline CDR1 GTSNPN, CDR2 SVGIG (reference sequence). CDR3 length: 14 amino acids. CDR3 protein: CAWRAQRASYEQYF. The CDR3 DNA is TGTGCCTGGAGGGCCCAGCGGGCCTCCTACGAGCAGTACTTC.

The chain has TRBV19 and TRBJ1-5; maybe TRBD1 (6 bases). Germline CDR1 and CDR2: LNHDA and SQIVND (reference sequence). The CDR3 is 17 residues long. V was clipped by 0 bases and J by 1 base, with 13 bases between them. The CDR3 coding sequence is TGTGCCAGTAGTATAGAACGGGGGCTAGGGAGCAATCAGCCCCAGCATTTT. This translates into CASSIERGLGSNQPQHF. The whole variable domain, remainder taken from reference TRBV19 and TRBJ1-5, is DGGITQSPKYLFRKEGQNVTLSCEQNLNHDAMYWYRQDPGQGLRLIYYSQIVNDFQKGDIAEGYSVSREKKESFPLTVTSAQKNPTAFYLCASSIERGLGSNQPQHFGDGTRLSIL.

This clonotype was counted only a few times. The J gene is TRBJ1-2, the V gene TRBV24-1; 7 bases line up with TRBD1. V shed 3 bases, J shed 4 bases, and the junction held 4 bases outside the gene matches. Germline lookup yields CDR1 KGHDR and CDR2 SFDVKD. The CDR3 is made up of 14 amino acids. CDR3 residues: CATSDDGTAYGYTF. CDR3 DNA: TGTGCCACCAGTGATGACGGGACAGCCTATGGCTACACCTTC.

This clonotype was recorded a few times. The V and J genes are TRBV20-1 and TRBJ1-4; the D is unclear. The germline V gene has CDR1 DFQATT and CDR2 SNEGSKA (reference sequence). The germline V and J ends were trimmed by 4 bases and 5 bases, with 8 bases remaining between them. The CDR3 consists of 12 residues. CDR3 coding DNA: TGCAGTGCTATAACAGTAAATGAAAAACTGTTTTTT. It yields the protein CSAITVNEKLFF.

This rearrangement joins TRBV11-2 to TRBJ2-3, with 7 bases fitting TRBD2. CDR1 and CDR2 from the germline V gene are SGHAT and FQNNGV. This CDR3 has 15 amino acids. J was trimmed by 6 bases and V by 4 bases; bases with no gene match: 10. DNA of the CDR3: TGTGCCAGCAGCTCTAGACTAGCAGTTTGGGATACGCAGTATTTT. Its translation: CASSSRLAVWDTQYF.

This clonotype was observed a handful of times. This chain joins TRBV20-1 and TRBJ2-5, with D unclear. In germline, CDR1 is DFQATT, CDR2 SNEGSKA (reference sequence). The CDR3 has 12 amino acids. Trimming cost V 1 base and J 5 bases, with 8 bases left between them. The CDR3 DNA is TGCAGTGCTAGAGTCAGCCGTGAGACCCAGTACTTC. Residues: CSARVSRETQYF.

The chain carries TRBV6-2 or TRBV6-3 and TRBJ2-2; maybe TRBD1 (6 bases). The CDR3 covers 18 residues. Germline values: CDR1 MNHEY, CDR2 SVGEGT. Trimming removed 2 bases from V and 1 base from J, with 17 bases in between. The CDR3 reads CASSYRELLQGNTGELFF. CDR3 in DNA: TGTGCCAGCAGTTACAGGGAACTCCTACAGGGGAACACCGGGGAGCTGTTTTTT.

CDR3 coding DNA: TGCAGCTACTCAGGACAGGTTCCCTACGAGCAGTACTTC. Protein: CSYSGQVPYEQYF. The chain recombines TRBV29-1 with TRBJ2-7, with 7 bases aligning to TRBD1. CDR3 length: 13 amino acids. Germline CDR1 and CDR2: SQVTM and ANQGSEA. V gave up 8 bases and J gave up 2 bases; unmatched junction bases: 9.

This clonotype has a handful of counts. This chain joins TRBV11-2 and TRBJ2-7; D may be TRBD2 (5 bases). V was pared by 5 bases and J by 0 bases, with 14 bases between. The germline CDR1 and CDR2 sequences are SGHAT and FQNNGV. This CDR3 spans 15 amino acids. This chain's CDR3 is CASSHFGLDSYEQYF. The DNA of the CDR3 is TGTGCCAGCAGCCACTTCGGACTCGACTCCTACGAGCAGTACTTC. Full variable domain (outside the CDR3, taken from reference TRBV11-2 and TRBJ2-7): EAGVAQSPRYKIIEKRQSVAFWCNPISGHATLYWYQQILGQGPKLLIQFQNNGVVDDSQLPKDRFSAERLKGVDSTLKIQPAKLEDSAVYLCASSHFGLDSYEQYFGPGTRLTVT.

The table lists this clonotype with a few counts. This chain connects TRBV11-3 to TRBJ1-1; D call uncertain. The V and J ends lost 5 bases and 4 bases respectively, with 8 bases between them. The CDR3 loop spans 12 amino acids. Germline V gene sequence: CDR1 SGHNT, CDR2 YENEEA. CDR3: CASSGRTTEAFF. The DNA for the CDR3 is TGTGCCAGCAGCGGCCGCACCACTGAAGCTTTCTTT.

This chain joins TRBV20-1 and TRBJ2-7; 7 bases map to TRBD2. V was clipped by 5 bases and J by 2 bases; unmatched bases: 9. CDR3 length: 14 amino acids. Germline V gives CDR1 DFQATT, CDR2 SNEGSKA (reference sequence). In nucleotides, the CDR3 is TGCAGTGCTCCCGACAGCGGGGTTACCTACGAGCAGTACTTC. It encodes CSAPDSGVTYEQYF.

This clonotype was recorded a few times. The J gene is TRBJ1-5, the V gene TRBV15; D gene uncertain. CDR3 length: 16 residues. Germline V gene sequence: CDR1 LNHNV, CDR2 YYDKDF (reference sequence). Trimming cost V 0 bases and J 1 base, with 10 bases left between them. CDR3 sequence: CATSRDRTASNQPQHF. In DNA form, the CDR3 reads TGTGCCACCAGCAGAGACAGAACCGCGAGCAATCAGCCCCAGCATTTT.

This chain joins TRBV5-1 and TRBJ2-6; D perhaps matches TRBD1 (6 bases). Per germline, CDR1 SGHRS and CDR2 YFSETQ. V gave up 4 bases and J gave up 4 bases, with 9 bases separating them. The CDR3 spans 14 residues. The CDR3 loop is CASSDDRGANVLTF. DNA for the CDR3: TGCGCCAGCAGCGACGACAGGGGGGCCAACGTCCTGACTTTC.

This clonotype was counted only a few times. The chain combines TRBV6-5 with TRBJ2-7, with TRBD2 matching 9 bases. Germline CDR1 reads MNHEY; CDR2 reads SVGAGI. CDR3 length: 15 amino acids. V dropped 4 bases and J dropped 3; count of bases not matched to a gene: 7. The CDR3, as DNA: TGTGCCAGCAGTTCCTCGGGCGGGAGGGGCTACGAGCAGTACTTC. Translating gives CASSSSGGRGYEQYF.

This clonotype was seen a single time. CDR3 bases: TGCAGTGCTAGAGAGGACGTTAACAGCAATCAGCCCCAGCATTTT. Translating gives CSAREDVNSNQPQHF. The rearrangement links TRBV20-1 to TRBJ1-5, with D unresolved. CDR1 is DFQATT, CDR2 SNEGSKA, per germline (reference sequence). The V gene lost 0 bases and the J gene lost 1 base, with 10 bases spanning the gap. The CDR3 is 15 residues long.